This T cell receptor (beta chain) is from a study of blood T cell repertoires in COVID-19. Study in general: T cells, B-cell-depleted T cells, or PBMCs supplied cDNA or gDNA.

Some clones are missing from TCRdb's copy, which holds only in-frame ones; the method was immunoSEQ multiplex PCR. The table shows about 150,000 clones, with approximately 83% occurring only once. Sequencing input: peripheral blood. The origin of this receptor is a man between 70 and 80 years old who had recovered from COVID-19.

In DNA, the CDR3 is TGTGCCAGCACCCAAGGGGGGGTGGGGGAGACCCAGTACTTC. Translation: CASTQGGVGETQYF. The chain uses TRBV2 and TRBJ2-5, with a tentative D call TRBD2 (7 bases). CDR1 is SNHLY and CDR2 is FYNNEI in the germline V gene. The CDR3 totals 14 residues. The ends were cut back, 7 bases at V and 5 bases at J, with 17 bases in the middle.